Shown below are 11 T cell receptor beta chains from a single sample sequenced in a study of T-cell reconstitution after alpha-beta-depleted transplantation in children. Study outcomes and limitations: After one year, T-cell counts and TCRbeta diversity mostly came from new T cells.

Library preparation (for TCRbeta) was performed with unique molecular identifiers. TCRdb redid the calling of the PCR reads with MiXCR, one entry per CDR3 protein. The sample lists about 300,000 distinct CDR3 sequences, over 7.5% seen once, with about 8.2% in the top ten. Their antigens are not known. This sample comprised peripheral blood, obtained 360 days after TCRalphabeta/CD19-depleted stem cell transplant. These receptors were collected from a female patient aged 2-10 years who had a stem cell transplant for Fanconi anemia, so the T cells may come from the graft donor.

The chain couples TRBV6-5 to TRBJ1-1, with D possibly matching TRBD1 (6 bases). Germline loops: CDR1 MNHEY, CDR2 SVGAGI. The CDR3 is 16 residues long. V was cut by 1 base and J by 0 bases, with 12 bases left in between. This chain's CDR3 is CASSYLGGGLNTEAFF. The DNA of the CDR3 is TGTGCCAGCAGTTACTTGGGGGGCGGGTTGAACACTGAAGCTTTCTTT.

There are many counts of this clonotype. This CDR3 is CASSTRRGAGETQYF. In DNA, the CDR3 is TGCGCCAGCAGCACAAGGAGGGGGGCAGGGGAGACCCAGTACTTC. The V gene is TRBV5-1, the J gene TRBJ2-5; D could derive from TRBD1 or TRBD2 (6 bases each). CDR1 is SGHRS, CDR2 YFSETQ, per germline. V was cut by 4 bases and J by 5 bases, with 18 bases left in between. The CDR3 totals 15 residues.

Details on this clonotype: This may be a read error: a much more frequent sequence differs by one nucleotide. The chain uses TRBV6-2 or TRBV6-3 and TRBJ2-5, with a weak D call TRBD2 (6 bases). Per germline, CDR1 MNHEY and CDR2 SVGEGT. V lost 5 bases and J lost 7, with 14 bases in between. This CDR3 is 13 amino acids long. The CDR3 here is CASSQLATGTQYF. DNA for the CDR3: TGTGCCAGCAGTCAACTAGCAACGGGGACCCAGTACTTC.

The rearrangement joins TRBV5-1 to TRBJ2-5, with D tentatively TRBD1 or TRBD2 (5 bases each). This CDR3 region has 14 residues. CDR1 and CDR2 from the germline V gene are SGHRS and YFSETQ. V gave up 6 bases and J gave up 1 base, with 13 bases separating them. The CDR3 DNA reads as TGCGCCAGCACCGATCTGGGGGTCCAAGAGACCCAGTACTTC. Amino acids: CASTDLGVQETQYF.

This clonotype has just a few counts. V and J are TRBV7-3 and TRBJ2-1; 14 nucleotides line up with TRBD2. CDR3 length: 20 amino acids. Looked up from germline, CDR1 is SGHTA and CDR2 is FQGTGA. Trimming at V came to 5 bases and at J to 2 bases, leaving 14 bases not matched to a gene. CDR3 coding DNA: TGTGCCAGCAGCCCAAACCGACTAGCGGGGGGGCAGGATACCTACAATGAGCAGTTCTTC. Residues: CASSPNRLAGGQDTYNEQFF.

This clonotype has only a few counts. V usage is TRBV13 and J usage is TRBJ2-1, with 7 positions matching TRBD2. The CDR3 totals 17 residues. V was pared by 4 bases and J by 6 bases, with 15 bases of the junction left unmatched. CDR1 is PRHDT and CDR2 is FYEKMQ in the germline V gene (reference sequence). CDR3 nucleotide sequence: TGTGCCAGCAGCTCTACAGAACGAGGACTAGTGCTCAATGAGCAGTTCTTC. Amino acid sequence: CASSSTERGLVLNEQFF.

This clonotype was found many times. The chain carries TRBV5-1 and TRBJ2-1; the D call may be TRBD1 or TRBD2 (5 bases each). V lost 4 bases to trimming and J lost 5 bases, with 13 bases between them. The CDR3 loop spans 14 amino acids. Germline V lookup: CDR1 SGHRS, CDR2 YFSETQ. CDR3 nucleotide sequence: TGCGCCAGCAGCAAGGGACGCACGCACAATGAGCAGTTCTTC. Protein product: CASSKGRTHNEQFF.

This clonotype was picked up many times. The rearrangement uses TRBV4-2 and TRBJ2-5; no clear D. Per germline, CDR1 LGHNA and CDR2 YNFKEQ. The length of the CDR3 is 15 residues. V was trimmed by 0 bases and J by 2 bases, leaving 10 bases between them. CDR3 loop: CASSQEGSRQETQYF. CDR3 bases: TGTGCCAGCAGCCAAGAGGGAAGTAGACAAGAGACCCAGTACTTC.

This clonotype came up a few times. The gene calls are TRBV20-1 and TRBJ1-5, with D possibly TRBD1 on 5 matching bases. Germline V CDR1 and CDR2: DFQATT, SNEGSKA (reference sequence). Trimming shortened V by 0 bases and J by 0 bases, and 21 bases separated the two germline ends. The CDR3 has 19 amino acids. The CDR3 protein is CSARDGARTVGHSNQPQHF. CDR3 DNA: TGCAGTGCTAGAGATGGGGCCAGGACGGTTGGGCATAGCAATCAGCCCCAGCATTTT.

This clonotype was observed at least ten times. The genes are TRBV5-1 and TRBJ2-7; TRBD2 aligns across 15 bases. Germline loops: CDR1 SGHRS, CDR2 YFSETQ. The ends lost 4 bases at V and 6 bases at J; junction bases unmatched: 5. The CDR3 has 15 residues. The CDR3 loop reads CASSPPGLAGGEQYF. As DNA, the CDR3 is TGCGCCAGCAGCCCTCCGGGACTAGCGGGAGGCGAGCAGTACTTC.

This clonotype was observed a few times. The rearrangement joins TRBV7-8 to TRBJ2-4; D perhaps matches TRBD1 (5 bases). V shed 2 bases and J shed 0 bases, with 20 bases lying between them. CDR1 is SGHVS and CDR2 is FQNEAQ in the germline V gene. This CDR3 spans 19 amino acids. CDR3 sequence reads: CASSLMGRWGSLAKNIQYF. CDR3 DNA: TGTGCCAGCAGCTTAATGGGGCGGTGGGGCAGCCTAGCCAAAAACATTCAGTACTTC.